This entry describes one T cell receptor (beta chain). The data were taken from a study of blood T cell repertoires in COVID-19. This table comes from immunoSEQ multiplex PCR, and its TCRdb copy is limited to in-frame clones, with some not included. This table has 440,000 or so clones, approximately 90% appearing once. Between the trimmed V and J ends, which lost 6 bases and 8 bases, there was a span of 19 bases. In germline, CDR1 is MDHEN, CDR2 SYDVKM. The CDR3 loop spans 15 amino acids. This chain uses TRBV28 with TRBJ1-4; perhaps TRBD1 as D (6 bases). Sequenced material: peripheral blood. The TCR was taken from a woman between 40 and 55 years old with COVID-19, enrolled during active disease. The CDR3 DNA reads TGTGCCAGCAGCCTTAATACAGGGAGAAGCGAAAAACTGTTTTTT. Amino acids: CASSLNTGRSEKLFF.